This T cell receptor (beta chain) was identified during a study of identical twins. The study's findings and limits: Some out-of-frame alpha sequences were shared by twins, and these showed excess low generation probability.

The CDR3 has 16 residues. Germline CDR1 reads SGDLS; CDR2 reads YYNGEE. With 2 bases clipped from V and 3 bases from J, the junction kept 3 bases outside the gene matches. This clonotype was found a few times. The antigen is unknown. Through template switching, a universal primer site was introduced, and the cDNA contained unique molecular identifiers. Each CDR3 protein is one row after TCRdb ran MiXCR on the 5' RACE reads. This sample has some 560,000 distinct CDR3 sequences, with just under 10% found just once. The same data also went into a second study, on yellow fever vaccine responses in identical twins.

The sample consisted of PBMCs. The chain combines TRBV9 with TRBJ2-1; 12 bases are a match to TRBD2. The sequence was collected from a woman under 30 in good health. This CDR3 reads CASSVLTSGGYNEQFF. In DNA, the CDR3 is TGTGCCAGCAGCGTTCTGACTAGCGGGGGCTACAATGAGCAGTTCTTC.